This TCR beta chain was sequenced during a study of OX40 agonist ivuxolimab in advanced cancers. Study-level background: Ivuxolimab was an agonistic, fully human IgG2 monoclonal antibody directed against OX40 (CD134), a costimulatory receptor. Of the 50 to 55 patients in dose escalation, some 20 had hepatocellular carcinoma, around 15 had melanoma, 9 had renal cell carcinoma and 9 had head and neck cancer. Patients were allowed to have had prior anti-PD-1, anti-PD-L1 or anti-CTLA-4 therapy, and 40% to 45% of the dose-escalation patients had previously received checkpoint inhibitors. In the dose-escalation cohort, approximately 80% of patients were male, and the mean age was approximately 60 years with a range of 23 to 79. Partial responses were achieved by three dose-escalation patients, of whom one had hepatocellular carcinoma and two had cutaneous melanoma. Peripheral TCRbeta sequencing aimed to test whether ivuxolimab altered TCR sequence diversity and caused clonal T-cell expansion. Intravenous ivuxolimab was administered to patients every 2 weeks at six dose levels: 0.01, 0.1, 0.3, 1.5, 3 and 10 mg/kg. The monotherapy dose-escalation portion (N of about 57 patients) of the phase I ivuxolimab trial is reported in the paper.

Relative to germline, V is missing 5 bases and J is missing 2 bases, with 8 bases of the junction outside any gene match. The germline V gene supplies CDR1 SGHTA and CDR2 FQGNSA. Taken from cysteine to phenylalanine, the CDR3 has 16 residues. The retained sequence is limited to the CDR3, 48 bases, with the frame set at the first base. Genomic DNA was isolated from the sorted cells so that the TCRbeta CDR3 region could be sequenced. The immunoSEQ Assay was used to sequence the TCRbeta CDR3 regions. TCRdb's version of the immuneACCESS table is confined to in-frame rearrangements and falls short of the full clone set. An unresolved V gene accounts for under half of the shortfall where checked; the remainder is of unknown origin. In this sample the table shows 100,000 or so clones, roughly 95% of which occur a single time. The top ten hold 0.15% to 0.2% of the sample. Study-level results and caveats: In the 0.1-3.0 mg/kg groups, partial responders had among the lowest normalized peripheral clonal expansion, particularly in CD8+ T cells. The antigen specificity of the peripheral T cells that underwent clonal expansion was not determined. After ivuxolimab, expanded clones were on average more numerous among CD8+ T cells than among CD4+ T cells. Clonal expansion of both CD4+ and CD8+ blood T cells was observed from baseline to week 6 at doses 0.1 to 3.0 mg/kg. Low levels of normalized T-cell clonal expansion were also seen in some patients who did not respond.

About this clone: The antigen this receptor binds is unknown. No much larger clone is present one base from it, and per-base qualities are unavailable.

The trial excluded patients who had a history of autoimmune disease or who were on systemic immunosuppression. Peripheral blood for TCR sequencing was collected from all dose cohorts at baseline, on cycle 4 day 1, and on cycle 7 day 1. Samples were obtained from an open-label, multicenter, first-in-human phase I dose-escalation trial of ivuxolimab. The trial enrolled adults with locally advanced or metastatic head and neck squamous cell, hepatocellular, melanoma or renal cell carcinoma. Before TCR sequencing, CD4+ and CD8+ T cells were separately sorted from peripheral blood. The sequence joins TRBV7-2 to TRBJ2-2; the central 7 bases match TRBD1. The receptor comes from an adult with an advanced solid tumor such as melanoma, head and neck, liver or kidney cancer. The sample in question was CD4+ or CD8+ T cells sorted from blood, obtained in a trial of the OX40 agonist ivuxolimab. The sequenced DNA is TGTGCCAGCAGCCGAGCCGGGACAGCTAACACCGGGGAGCTGTTTTTT. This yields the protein CASSRAGTANTGELFF.